The T cell receptor beta chain described here comes from a study of cytomegalovirus exposure and HLA in healthy donors. Donors came from a validation cohort of over a hundred subjects, distinct from the first 666-subject cohort. Notes on the study in general: The authors listed around 150 TCR beta chains as cytomegalovirus-associated. In a later analysis, first-cohort TCR clusters were found to tend to co-occur in the approximately 120 validation repertoires.

CDR1 and CDR2 (germline): SGHRS, YFSETQ. This CDR3 contains 13 residues. V gave up 4 bases and J gave up 3 bases; unmatched junction bases: 3. The repertoire was sequenced with immunoSEQ multiplex PCR; TCRdb's copy has only in-frame clones and lacks some. The profile covers 150,000 to 180,000 clones, with 86% appearing a single time and around 24% taken by the ten largest. To note about this clone: Its specificity is unknown.

Sequencing input: PBMCs. The TCR was taken from a man aged 18 to 35 in good health and CMV-seropositive. V usage is TRBV5-1 and J usage is TRBJ1-2, with TRBD1 matching 7 bases. CDR3 nucleotide sequence: TGCGCCAGCAGCCCGGGACAGTACTATGGCTACACCTTC. It encodes CASSPGQYYGYTF.